This T cell receptor beta chain was identified in a study of blood T cell repertoires in COVID-19. V was trimmed by 2 bases and J by 3 bases, leaving 6 bases between them. The germline V gene encodes CDR1 KGHDR and CDR2 SFDVKD. This CDR3 is 14 amino acids long. Residents of under 25 US areas, aged about 18 to 95 years, made up the participants. A single count supports this clone. Profiling relied on immunoSEQ multiplex PCR, and the TCRdb table lists in-frame clones only, not all of them. The sample lists 200,000 to 250,000 clones, approximately 86% occurring once. The clonotype comes from a woman aged 30 to 39 who had been exposed to COVID-19. Sequencing was performed on PBMCs or T cells enriched from blood (not recorded which). The rearrangement links TRBV24-1 to TRBJ2-2; tentatively, D is TRBD1 (6 bases). CDR3 protein: CATSDWTDTGELFF. The CDR3 nucleotides read TGTGCCACCAGTGATTGGACAGACACCGGGGAGCTGTTTTTT.